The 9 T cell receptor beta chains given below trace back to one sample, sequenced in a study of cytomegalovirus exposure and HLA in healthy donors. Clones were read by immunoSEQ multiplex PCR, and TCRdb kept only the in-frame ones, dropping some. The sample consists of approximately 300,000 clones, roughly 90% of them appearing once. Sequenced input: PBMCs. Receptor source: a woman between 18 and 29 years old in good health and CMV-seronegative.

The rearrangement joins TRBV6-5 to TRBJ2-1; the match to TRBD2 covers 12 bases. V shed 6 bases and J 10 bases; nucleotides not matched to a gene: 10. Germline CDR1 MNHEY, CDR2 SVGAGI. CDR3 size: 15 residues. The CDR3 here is CASRLLAGGTLEQFF. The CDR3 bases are TGTGCCAGCAGACTTCTAGCGGGAGGGACACTAGAGCAGTTCTTC.

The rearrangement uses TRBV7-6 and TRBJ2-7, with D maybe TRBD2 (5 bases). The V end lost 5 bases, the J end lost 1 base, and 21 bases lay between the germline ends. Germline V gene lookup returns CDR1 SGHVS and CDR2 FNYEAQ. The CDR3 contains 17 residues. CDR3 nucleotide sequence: TGTGCCAGCAGCCAACTCGGGGATCCAACCCAGTCCTACGAGCAGTACTTC. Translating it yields CASSQLGDPTQSYEQYF.

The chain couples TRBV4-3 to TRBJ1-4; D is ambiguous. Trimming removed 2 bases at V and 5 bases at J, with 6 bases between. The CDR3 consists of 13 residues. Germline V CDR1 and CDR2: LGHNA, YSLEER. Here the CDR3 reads CASSQRGNEKLFF. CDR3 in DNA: TGCGCCAGCAGCCAAAGAGGGAATGAAAAACTGTTTTTT.

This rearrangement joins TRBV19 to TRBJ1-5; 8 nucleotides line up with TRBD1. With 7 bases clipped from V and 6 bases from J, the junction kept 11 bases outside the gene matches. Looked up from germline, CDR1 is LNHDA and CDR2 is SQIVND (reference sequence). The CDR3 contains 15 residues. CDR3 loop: CASTTGQGMGQPQHF. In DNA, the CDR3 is TGTGCCAGTACAACTGGACAGGGTATGGGTCAGCCCCAGCATTTT.

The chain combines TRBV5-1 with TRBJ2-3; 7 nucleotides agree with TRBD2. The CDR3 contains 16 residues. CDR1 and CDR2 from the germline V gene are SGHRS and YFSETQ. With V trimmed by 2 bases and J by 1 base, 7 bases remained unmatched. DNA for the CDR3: TGCGCCAGCAGCTTCGCCATGACTAGCCGCACAGATACGCAGTATTTT. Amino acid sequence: CASSFAMTSRTDTQYF.

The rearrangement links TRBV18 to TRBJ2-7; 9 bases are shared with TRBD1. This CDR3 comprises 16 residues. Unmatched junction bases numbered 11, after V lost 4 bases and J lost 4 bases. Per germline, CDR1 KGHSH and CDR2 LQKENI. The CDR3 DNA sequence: TGTGCCAGCTCACAGGGACAGGGTCTCGGTGGGTACGAGCAGTACTTC. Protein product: CASSQGQGLGGYEQYF.

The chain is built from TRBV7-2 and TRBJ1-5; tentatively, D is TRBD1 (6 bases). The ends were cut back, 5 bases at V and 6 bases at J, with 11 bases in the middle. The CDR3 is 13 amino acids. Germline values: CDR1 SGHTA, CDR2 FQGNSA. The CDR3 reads CASSQGGTQPQHF. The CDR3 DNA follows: TGTGCCAGCAGCCAAGGGGGAACTCAGCCCCAGCATTTT.

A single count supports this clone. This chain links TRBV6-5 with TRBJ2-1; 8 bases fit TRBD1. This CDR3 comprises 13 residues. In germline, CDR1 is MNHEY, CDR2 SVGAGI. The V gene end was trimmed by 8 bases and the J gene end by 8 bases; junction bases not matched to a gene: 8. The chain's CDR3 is CASRDRGNDEQFF. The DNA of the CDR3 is TGTGCCAGCCGAGACAGGGGCAATGATGAGCAGTTCTTC.

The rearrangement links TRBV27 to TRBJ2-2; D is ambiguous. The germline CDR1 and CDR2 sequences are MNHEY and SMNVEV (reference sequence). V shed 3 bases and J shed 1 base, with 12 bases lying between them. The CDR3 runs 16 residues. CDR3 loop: CASSFSGPMNTGELFF. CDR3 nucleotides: TGTGCCAGCAGTTTCTCAGGCCCAATGAACACCGGGGAGCTGTTTTTT.